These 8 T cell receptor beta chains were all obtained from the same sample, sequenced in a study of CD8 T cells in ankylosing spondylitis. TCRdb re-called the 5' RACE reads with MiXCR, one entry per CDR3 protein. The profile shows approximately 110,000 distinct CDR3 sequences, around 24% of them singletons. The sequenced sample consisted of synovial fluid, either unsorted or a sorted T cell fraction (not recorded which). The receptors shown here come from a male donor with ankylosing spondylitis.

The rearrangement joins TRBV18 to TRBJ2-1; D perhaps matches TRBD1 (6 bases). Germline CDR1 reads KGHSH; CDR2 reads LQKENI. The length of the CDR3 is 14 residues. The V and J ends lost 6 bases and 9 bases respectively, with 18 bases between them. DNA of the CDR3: TGTGCCAGCTCCCTCGATTCAGGGGCCGCTGAGCAGTTCTTC. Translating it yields CASSLDSGAAEQFF.

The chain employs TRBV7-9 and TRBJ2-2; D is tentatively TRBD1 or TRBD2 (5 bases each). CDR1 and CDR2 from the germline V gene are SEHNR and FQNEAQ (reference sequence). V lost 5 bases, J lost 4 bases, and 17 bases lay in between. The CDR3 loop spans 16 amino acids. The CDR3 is CASSGDGRGSTGELFF. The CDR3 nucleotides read TGTGCCAGCAGCGGTGACGGCCGGGGCTCCACCGGGGAGCTGTTTTTT.

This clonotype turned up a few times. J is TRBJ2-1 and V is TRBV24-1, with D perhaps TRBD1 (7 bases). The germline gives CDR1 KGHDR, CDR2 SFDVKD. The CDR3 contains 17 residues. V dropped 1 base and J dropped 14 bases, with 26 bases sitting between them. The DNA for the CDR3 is TGTGCCACCAGTGATTTTAGAGGAATGGGGACAGCGGGCCCTAAGTTCTTC. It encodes CATSDFRGMGTAGPKFF.

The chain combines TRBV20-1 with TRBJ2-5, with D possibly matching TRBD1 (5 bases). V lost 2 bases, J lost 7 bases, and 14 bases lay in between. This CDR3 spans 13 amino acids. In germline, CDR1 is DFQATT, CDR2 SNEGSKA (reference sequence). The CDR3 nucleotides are TGCAGTGCTAGACAGGGCTCCACGGGGACCCAGTACTTC. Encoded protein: CSARQGSTGTQYF.

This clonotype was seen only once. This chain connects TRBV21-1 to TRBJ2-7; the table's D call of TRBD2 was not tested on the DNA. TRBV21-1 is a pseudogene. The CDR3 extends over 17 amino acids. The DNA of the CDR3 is TGTGCCAGCAGCAAAGTTGGAGGGTCCCACCGCTCCTACGAGCAGTACGTC. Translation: CASSKVGGSHRSYEQYV.

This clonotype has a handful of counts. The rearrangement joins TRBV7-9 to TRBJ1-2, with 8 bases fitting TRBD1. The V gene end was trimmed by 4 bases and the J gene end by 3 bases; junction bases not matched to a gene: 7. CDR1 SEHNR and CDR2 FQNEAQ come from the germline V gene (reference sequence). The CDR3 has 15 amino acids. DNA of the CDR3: TGTGCCAGCAGCTCGAGCGGACAGGGACACTATGGCTACACCTTC. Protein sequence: CASSSSGQGHYGYTF.

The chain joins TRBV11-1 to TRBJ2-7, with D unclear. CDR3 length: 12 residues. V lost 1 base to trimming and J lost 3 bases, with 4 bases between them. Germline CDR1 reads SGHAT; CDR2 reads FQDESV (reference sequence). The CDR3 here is CASSLVHYEQYF. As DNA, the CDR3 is TGTGCCAGCAGCTTAGTCCACTACGAGCAGTACTTC.

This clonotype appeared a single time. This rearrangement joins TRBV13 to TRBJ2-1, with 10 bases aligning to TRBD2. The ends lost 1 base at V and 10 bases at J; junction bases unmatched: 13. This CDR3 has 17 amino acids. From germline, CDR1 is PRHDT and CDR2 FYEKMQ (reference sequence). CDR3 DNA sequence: TGTGCCAGCAGCTTAGCACCTAGCGGGAGCCGTTCCAGGGAGCAGTTCTTC. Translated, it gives CASSLAPSGSRSREQFF. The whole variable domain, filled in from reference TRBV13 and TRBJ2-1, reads AAGVIQSPRHLIKEKRETATLKCYPIPRHDTVYWYQQGPGQDPQFLISFYEKMQSDKGSIPDRFSAQQFSDYHSELNMSSLELGDSALYFCASSLAPSGSRSREQFFGPGTRLTVL.